The T cell receptor (beta chain) under discussion was sequenced for a study of OX40 agonist ivuxolimab in advanced cancers. Germline CDR1 SGDLS, CDR2 YYNGEE. This CDR3 is built from 13 residues. V gave up 4 bases and J gave up 1 base; unmatched junction bases: 2. Profiling relied on immunoSEQ multiplex PCR, and the TCRdb table lists in-frame clones only, not all of them. Among more than 6,500 clones listed, around 67% were seen once. Source: CD4+ or CD8+ T cells sorted from blood, taken in a trial of the OX40 agonist ivuxolimab. The chain has TRBV9 and TRBJ2-7, with TRBD1 identical over 7 bases. This TCR was recovered from an adult with an advanced solid tumor such as melanoma, head and neck, liver or kidney cancer. Here the CDR3 reads CASSSGQSYEQYF. As DNA, the CDR3 is TGTGCCAGCAGCTCGGGACAGTCCTACGAGCAGTACTTC.